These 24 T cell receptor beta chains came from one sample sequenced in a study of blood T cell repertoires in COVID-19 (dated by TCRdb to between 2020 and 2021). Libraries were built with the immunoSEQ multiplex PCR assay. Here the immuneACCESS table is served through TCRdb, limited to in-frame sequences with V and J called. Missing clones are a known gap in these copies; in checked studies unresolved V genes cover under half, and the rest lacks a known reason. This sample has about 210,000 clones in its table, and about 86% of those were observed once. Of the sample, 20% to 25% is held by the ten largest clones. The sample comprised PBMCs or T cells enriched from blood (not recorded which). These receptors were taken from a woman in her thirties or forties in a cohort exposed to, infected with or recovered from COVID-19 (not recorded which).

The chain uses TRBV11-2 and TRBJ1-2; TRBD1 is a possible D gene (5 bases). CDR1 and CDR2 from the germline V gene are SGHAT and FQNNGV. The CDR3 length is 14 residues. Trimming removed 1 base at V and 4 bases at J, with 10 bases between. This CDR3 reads CASSLVGQGYGYTF. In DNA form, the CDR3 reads TGTGCCAGCAGCTTAGTAGGGCAGGGCTATGGCTACACCTTC.

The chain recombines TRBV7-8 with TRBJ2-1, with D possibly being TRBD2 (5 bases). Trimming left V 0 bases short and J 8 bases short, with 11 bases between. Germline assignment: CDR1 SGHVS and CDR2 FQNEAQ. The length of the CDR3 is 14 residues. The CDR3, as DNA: TGTGCCAGCAGCTTAGCGGGAGTGAAGCATGAGCAGTTCTTC. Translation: CASSLAGVKHEQFF.

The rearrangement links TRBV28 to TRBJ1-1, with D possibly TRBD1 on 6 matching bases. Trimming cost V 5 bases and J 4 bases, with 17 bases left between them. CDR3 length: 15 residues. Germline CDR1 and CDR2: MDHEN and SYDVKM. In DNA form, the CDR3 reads TGTGCCAGCAGTCGACACAGGGTACAGGGCACTGAAGCTTTCTTT. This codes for CASSRHRVQGTEAFF.

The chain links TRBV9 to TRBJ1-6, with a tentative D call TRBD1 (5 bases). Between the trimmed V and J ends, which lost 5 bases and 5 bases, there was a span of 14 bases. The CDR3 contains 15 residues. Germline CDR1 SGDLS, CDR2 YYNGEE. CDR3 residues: CASRGTQGNNSPLHF. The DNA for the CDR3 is TGTGCCAGCAGGGGTACCCAGGGAAATAATTCACCCCTCCACTTT. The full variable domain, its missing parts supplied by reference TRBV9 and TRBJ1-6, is DSGVTQTPKHLITATGQRVTLRCSPRSGDLSVYWYQQSLDQGLQFLIQYYNGEERAKGNILERFSAQQFPDLHSELNLSSLELGDSALYFCASRGTQGNNSPLHFGNGTRLTVT.

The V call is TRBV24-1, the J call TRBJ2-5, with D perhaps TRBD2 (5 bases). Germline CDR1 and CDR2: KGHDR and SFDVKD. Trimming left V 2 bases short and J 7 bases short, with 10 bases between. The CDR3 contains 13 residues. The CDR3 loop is CATSDSPRGTQYF. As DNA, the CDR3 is TGTGCCACCAGTGATTCCCCCCGGGGGACCCAGTACTTC.

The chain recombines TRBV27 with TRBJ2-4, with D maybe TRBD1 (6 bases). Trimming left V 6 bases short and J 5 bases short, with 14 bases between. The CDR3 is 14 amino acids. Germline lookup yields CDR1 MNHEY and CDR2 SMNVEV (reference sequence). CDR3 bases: TGTGCCAGCAGAAGGACAGTTTCCCAAAACATTCAGTACTTC. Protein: CASRRTVSQNIQYF.

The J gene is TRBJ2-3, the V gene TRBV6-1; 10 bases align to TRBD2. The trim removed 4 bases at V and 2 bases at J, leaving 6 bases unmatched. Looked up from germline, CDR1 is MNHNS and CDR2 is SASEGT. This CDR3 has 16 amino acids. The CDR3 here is CASSGILAGTTDTQYF. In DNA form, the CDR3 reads TGTGCCAGCAGTGGGATACTAGCGGGGACCACAGATACGCAGTATTTT.

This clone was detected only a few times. The CDR3 nucleotides read TGTGCTAGTGGTTTGTATACCGCCGGGGGAACTGGAAACACCATATATTTT. Amino acid sequence: CASGLYTAGGTGNTIYF. This chain connects TRBV12-5 to TRBJ1-3; D may be TRBD1 (5 bases). Germline assignment: CDR1 LGHNT and CDR2 FRNRAP. V gave up 2 bases and J gave up 2 bases, with 16 bases separating them. This CDR3 is built from 17 residues. Based on the CDR3 plus reference TRBV12-5 and TRBJ1-3, the full variable domain is DARVTQTPRHKVTEMGQEVTMRCQPILGHNTVFWYRQTMMQGLELLAYFRNRAPLDDSGMPKDRFSAEMPDATLATLKIQPSEPRDSAVYFCASGLYTAGGTGNTIYFGEGSWLTVV.

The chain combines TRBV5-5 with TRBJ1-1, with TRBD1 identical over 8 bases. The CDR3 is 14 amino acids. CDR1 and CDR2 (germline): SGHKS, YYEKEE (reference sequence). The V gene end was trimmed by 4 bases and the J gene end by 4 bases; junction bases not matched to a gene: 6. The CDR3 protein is CASSHETGVTEAFF. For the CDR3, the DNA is TGTGCCAGCAGCCACGAGACAGGGGTCACTGAAGCTTTCTTT.

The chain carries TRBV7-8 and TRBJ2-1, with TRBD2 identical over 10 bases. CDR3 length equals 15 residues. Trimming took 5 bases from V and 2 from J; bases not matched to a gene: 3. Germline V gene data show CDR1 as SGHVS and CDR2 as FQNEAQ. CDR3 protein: CASSTSGIAYNEQFF. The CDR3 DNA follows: TGTGCCAGCAGCACTAGCGGGATAGCCTACAATGAGCAGTTCTTC. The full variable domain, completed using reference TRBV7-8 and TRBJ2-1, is GAGVSQSPRYKVAKRGQDVALRCDPISGHVSLFWYQQALGQGPEFLTYFQNEAQLDKSGLPSDRFFAERPEGSVSTLKIQRTQQEDSAVYLCASSTSGIAYNEQFFGPGTRLTVL.

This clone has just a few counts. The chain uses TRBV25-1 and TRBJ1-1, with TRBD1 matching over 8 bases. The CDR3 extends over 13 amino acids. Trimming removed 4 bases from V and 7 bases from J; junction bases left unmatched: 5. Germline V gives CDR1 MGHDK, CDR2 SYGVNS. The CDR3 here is CASSGTGLGEAFF. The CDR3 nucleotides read TGTGCCAGCAGTGGGACAGGGCTTGGTGAAGCTTTCTTT.

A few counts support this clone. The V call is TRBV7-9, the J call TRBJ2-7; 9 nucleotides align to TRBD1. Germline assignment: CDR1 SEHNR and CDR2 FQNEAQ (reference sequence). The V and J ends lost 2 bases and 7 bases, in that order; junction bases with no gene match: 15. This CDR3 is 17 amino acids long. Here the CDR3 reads CASSLTRSDRGGGEQYF. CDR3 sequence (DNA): TGTGCCAGCAGCTTAACCCGGAGTGACAGGGGGGGTGGAGAGCAGTACTTC.

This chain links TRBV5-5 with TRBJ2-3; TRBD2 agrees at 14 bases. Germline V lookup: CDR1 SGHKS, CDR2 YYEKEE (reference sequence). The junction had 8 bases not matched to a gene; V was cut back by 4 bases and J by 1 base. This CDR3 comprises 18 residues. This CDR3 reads CASSPTSGRAGGTDTQYF. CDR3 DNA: TGTGCCAGCAGCCCGACTAGCGGGAGGGCCGGTGGCACAGATACGCAGTATTTT.

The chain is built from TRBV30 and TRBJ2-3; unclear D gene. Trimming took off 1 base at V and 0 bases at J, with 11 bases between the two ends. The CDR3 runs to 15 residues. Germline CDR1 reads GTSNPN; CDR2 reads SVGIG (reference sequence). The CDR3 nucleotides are TGTGCCTGGAGTGCGCTAGGTTTTAGCACAGATACGCAGTATTTT. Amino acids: CAWSALGFSTDTQYF.

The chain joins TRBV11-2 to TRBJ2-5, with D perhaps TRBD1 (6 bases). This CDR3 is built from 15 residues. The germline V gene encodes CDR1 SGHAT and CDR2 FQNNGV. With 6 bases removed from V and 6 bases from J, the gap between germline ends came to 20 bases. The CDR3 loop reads CASSWGQGLRQTQYF. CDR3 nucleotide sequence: TGTGCCAGCAGTTGGGGGCAGGGGTTGCGGCAGACCCAGTACTTC.

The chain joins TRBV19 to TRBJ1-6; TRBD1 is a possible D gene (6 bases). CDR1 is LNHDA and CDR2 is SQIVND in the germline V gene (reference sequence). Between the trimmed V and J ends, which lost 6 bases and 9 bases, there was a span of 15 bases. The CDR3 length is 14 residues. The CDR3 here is CASRSQGSSSPLHF. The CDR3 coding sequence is TGTGCCAGTAGATCACAGGGTTCGAGTTCACCCCTCCACTTT.

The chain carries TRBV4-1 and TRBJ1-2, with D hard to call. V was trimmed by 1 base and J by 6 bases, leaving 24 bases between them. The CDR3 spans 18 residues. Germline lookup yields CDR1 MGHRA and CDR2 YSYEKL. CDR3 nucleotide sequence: TGCGCCAGCAGCCAAGTAAGTGGTCCGGGGTACCATGGAGATGGCTACACCTTC. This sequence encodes CASSQVSGPGYHGDGYTF.

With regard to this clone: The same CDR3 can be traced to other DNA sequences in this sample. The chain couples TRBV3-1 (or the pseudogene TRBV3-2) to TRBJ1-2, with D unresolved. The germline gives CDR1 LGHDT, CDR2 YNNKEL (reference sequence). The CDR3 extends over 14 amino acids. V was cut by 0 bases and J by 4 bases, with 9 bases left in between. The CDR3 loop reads CASSQDTGTYGYTF. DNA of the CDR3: TGTGCCAGCAGCCAAGATACGGGAACCTATGGCTACACCTTC.

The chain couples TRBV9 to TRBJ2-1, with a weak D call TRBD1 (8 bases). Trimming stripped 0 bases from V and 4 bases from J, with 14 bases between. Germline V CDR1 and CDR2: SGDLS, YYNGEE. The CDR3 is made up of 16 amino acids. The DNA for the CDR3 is TGTGCCAGCAGCGTAGGCAACAGGGGGGGGTACAATGAGCAGTTCTTC. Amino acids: CASSVGNRGGYNEQFF.

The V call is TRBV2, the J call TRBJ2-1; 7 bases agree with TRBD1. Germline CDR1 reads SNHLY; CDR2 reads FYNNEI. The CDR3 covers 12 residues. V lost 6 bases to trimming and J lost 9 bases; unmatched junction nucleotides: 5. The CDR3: CASRPTGSEQFF. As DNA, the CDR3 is TGTGCCAGCAGGCCGACAGGGAGTGAGCAGTTCTTC.

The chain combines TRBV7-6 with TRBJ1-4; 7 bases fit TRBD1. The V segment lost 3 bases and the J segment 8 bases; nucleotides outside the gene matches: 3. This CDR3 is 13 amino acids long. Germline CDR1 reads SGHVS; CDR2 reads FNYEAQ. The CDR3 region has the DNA TGTGCCAGCAGCTTTCGACAGGGCGAAAAACTGTTTTTT. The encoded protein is CASSFRQGEKLFF.

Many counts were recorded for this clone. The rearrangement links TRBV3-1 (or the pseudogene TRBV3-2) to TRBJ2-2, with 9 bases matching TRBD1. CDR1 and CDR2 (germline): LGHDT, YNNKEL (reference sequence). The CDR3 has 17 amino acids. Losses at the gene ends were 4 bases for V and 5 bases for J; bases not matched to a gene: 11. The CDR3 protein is CASSPVTGTGKTGELFF. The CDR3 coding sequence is TGTGCCAGCAGCCCGGTCACCGGGACAGGGAAAACCGGGGAGCTGTTTTTT.

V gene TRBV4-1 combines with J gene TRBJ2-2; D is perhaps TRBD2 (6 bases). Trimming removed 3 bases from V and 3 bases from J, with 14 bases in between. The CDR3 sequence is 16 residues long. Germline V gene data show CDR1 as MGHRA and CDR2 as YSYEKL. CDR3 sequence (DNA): TGCGCCAGCAGCCAGGCGACCGGGACTTACACCGGGGAGCTGTTTTTT. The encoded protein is CASSQATGTYTGELFF.

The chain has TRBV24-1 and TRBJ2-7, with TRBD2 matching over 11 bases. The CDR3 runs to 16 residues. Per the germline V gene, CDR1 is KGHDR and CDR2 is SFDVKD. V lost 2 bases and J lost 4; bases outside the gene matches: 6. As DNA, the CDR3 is TGTGCCACCAGTGATTCTTTAGCGGGAGGGCCTTACGAGCAGTACTTC. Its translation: CATSDSLAGGPYEQYF.